This TCR beta chain is drawn from a study of blood T cell repertoires in COVID-19. Clones were read by immunoSEQ multiplex PCR, and TCRdb kept only the in-frame ones, dropping some. The sample records over 150,000 clones, 85% being singletons. The V and J ends lost 0 bases and 4 bases respectively, with 10 bases between them. Per germline, CDR1 SGHVS and CDR2 FNYEAQ. This CDR3 is built from 15 residues. This chain links TRBV7-6 with TRBJ1-3; possible D gene TRBD1, 5 bases. Sequenced input: peripheral blood. This clonotype was sampled from a woman in her fifties or sixties with COVID-19, enrolled during active disease. The DNA of the CDR3 is TGTGCCAGCAGCTTAGCGCAGGGCTTCGGAAACACCATATATTTT. Its translation: CASSLAQGFGNTIYF.